The rows below give T cell receptor beta chains drawn from one sample of a study of PD-1 blockade in classical Hodgkin lymphoma. Generated by immunoSEQ multiplex PCR, the TCRdb table keeps only in-frame clones and is missing some. The sample includes 15,000 or so clones, more than 70% of them seen just once. The sequencing used peripheral blood mononuclear cells (PBMCs), collected before the second cycle of nivolumab. These TCRs come from a human donor with classical Hodgkin lymphoma. Both conserved end residues are part of each CDR3. Each record gives: V gene, D gene, clone size, J gene, CDR3 DNA, CDR3 protein. D genes are given only for firm matches. Some rows have no size entry. The others give once, few or many, or a class for an expanded clone.

V gene: TRBV5-5; D gene: NA; clone size: NA; J gene: TRBJ2-1; CDR3 DNA: TGTGCCAGCAGCTTGCGGGGGAGACTAAACAATGAGCAGTTCTTC; CDR3 protein: CASSLRGRLNNEQFF
V gene: TRBV7-8; D gene: NA; clone size: NA; J gene: TRBJ1-4; CDR3 DNA: TGTGCCAGCAGCTTAGGGCCGACAGAATATAATGAAAAACTGTTTTTT; CDR3 protein: CASSLGPTEYNEKLFF
V gene: TRBV9; D gene: NA; clone size: NA; J gene: TRBJ2-3; CDR3 DNA: TGTGCCAGCAGCGTAATAGGGGCGGAGACCTATACGCAGTATTTT; CDR3 protein: CASSVIGAETYTQYF
V gene: TRBV23-1; D gene: TRBD1; clone size: NA; J gene: TRBJ2-4; CDR3 DNA: TGCGCCAGCAGTCCCCCGGACAGGGGTCGGCCAGGGACTATAGCCAAAAACATTCAGTACTTC; CDR3 protein: CASSPPDRGRPGTIAKNIQYF
V gene: TRBV10-3; D gene: TRBD1; clone size: NA; J gene: TRBJ2-5; CDR3 DNA: TGTGCCATCAAAGGACAGGGATTTCAAGAGACCCAGTACTTC; CDR3 protein: CAIKGQGFQETQYF
V gene: TRBV7-2; D gene: TRBD1; clone size: NA; J gene: TRBJ2-5; CDR3 DNA: TGTGCCAGCAGCTACGAGACGACAGGGGTGGAGACCCAGTACTTC; CDR3 protein: CASSYETTGVETQYF
V gene: TRBV2; D gene: TRBD1; clone size: NA; J gene: TRBJ2-1; CDR3 DNA: TGTGCCAGCAGTTTTTGGCAGGGGGCTCATGAGCAGTTCTTC; CDR3 protein: CASSFWQGAHEQFF
V gene: TRBV4-3; D gene: TRBD2; clone size: NA; J gene: TRBJ2-5; CDR3 DNA: TGCGCCAGCAGCCAAGAGGGACTAGCGGGGGGACTCCAAGAGACCCAGTACTTC; CDR3 protein: CASSQEGLAGGLQETQYF
V gene: TRBV4-3; D gene: NA; clone size: NA; J gene: TRBJ1-1; CDR3 DNA: TGCGCCAGCAGCCAAGATCGAACGAGGAACACTGAAGCTTTCTTT; CDR3 protein: CASSQDRTRNTEAFF
V gene: TRBV7-2; D gene: NA; clone size: NA; J gene: TRBJ1-3; CDR3 DNA: TGTGCCAGCAGCCTATCTTTTAGAAACACCATATATTTT; CDR3 protein: CASSLSFRNTIYF
V gene: TRBV7-8; D gene: NA; clone size: NA; J gene: TRBJ2-4; CDR3 DNA: TGTGCCAGCAGCTGGGGGTCCCAAAACATTCAGTACTTC; CDR3 protein: CASSWGSQNIQYF
V gene: TRBV10-3; D gene: TRBD2; clone size: NA; J gene: TRBJ2-1; CDR3 DNA: TGTGCCATCACCGGGACTAGCGGGGGCCGAACCTACAATGAGCAGTTCTTC; CDR3 protein: CAITGTSGGRTYNEQFF
V gene: TRBV6-6; D gene: NA; clone size: NA; J gene: TRBJ2-2; CDR3 DNA: TGTGCCAGCAGCTACTCCGGGACTTTGAACACCGGGGAGCTGTTTTTT; CDR3 protein: CASSYSGTLNTGELFF
V gene: TRBV6-1; D gene: NA; clone size: NA; J gene: TRBJ1-2; CDR3 DNA: TGTGCCAGCAGTGAAGCGAGAGGGGTTGGCTACACCTTC; CDR3 protein: CASSEARGVGYTF
V gene: TRBV14; D gene: NA; clone size: NA; J gene: TRBJ2-3; CDR3 DNA: TGTGCCAGCAGCCCGAGGACTATGGCATCAGATACGCAGTATTTT; CDR3 protein: CASSPRTMASDTQYF
V gene: TRBV7-9; D gene: NA; clone size: NA; J gene: TRBJ1-5; CDR3 DNA: TGTGCCAGCAGTACCCTCAGGGAGAATCAGCCCCAGCATTTT; CDR3 protein: CASSTLRENQPQHF
V gene: TRBV18; D gene: TRBD1; clone size: NA; J gene: TRBJ2-7; CDR3 DNA: TGTGCCAGCTCACCACCGACTGGGACAGATTTCTACGAGCAGTACTTC; CDR3 protein: CASSPPTGTDFYEQYF
V gene: TRBV11-2; D gene: TRBD2; clone size: NA; J gene: TRBJ2-1; CDR3 DNA: TGTGCCAGCAGCTTCCGGCTAGCGGACTCCTACAATGAGCAGTTCTTC; CDR3 protein: CASSFRLADSYNEQFF
V gene: TRBV19; D gene: TRBD1; clone size: once; J gene: TRBJ2-4; CDR3 DNA: TGTGCCAGTAGTCCTCGGACAGGCGTTCTAGCCAAAAACATTCAGTACTTC; CDR3 protein: CASSPRTGVLAKNIQYF
V gene: TRBV18; D gene: NA; clone size: medium-sized; J gene: TRBJ1-5; CDR3 DNA: TGTGCCAGCTCACCGACAGGACCTCGGAGGCCCCAGCATTTT; CDR3 protein: CASSPTGPRRPQHF
V gene: TRBV5-4; D gene: NA; clone size: once; J gene: TRBJ1-1; CDR3 DNA: TGTGCCAGCAGCTTGAAAATCCTGTGGGGTAAGAACACTGAAGCTTTCTTT; CDR3 protein: CASSLKILWGKNTEAFF
V gene: TRBV6-5; D gene: NA; clone size: NA; J gene: TRBJ1-2; CDR3 DNA: TGTGCCAGCAGTTCCTGGTTCGAGGGATATGGCTACACCTTC; CDR3 protein: CASSSWFEGYGYTF
V gene: TRBV5-1; D gene: TRBD1; clone size: NA; J gene: TRBJ1-1; CDR3 DNA: TGCGCCAGCAGCCCCGGACAGGGCATCGGAGCTTTCTTT; CDR3 protein: CASSPGQGIGAFF
V gene: TRBV7-9; D gene: NA; clone size: NA; J gene: TRBJ1-5; CDR3 DNA: TGTGCCAGCAGTTTAGACCAGTGGGGAAATCAGCCCCAGCATTTT; CDR3 protein: CASSLDQWGNQPQHF
V gene: TRBV5-4; D gene: TRBD2; clone size: NA; J gene: TRBJ2-1; CDR3 DNA: TGTGCCAGCAGCGCCAATAGCGGGGGGGCCAACAATGAGCAGTTCTTC; CDR3 protein: CASSANSGGANNEQFF
V gene: TRBV10-2; D gene: NA; clone size: NA; J gene: TRBJ2-3; CDR3 DNA: TGCGCCAGCAGTTACGTTGGGGGCTTCACAGATACGCAGTATTTT; CDR3 protein: CASSYVGGFTDTQYF
V gene: TRBV5-6; D gene: NA; clone size: NA; J gene: TRBJ1-2; CDR3 DNA: TGTGCCAGCAGCTTGTTAACAGCAGGATACTATGGCTACACCTTC; CDR3 protein: CASSLLTAGYYGYTF
V gene: TRBV18; D gene: TRBD1; clone size: once; J gene: TRBJ1-2; CDR3 DNA: TGTGCCAGCTCACCAGGGACAGGGGATCTCTATGGCTACACCTTC; CDR3 protein: CASSPGTGDLYGYTF
V gene: TRBV6-5; D gene: NA; clone size: NA; J gene: TRBJ2-2; CDR3 DNA: TGTGCCAGCAGTTGGAGGGATACCGGGGAGCTGTTTTTT; CDR3 protein: CASSWRDTGELFF
V gene: TRBV5-4; D gene: NA; clone size: NA; J gene: TRBJ2-5; CDR3 DNA: TGTGCCAGCAGCTTTAACCCAGGGGGGAGGGAGACCCAGTACTTC; CDR3 protein: CASSFNPGGRETQYF
V gene: TRBV4-1; D gene: NA; clone size: NA; J gene: TRBJ2-1; CDR3 DNA: TGCGCCAGCAGCCATTTCAGGGGAGACTCCTACAATGAGCAGTTCTTC; CDR3 protein: CASSHFRGDSYNEQFF
V gene: TRBV7-2; D gene: TRBD2; clone size: NA; J gene: TRBJ2-7; CDR3 DNA: TGTGCCAGCAGCTGGGCTAGCGGGGGGGCCGTCTACGAGCAGTACTTC; CDR3 protein: CASSWASGGAVYEQYF
V gene: TRBV5-1; D gene: NA; clone size: once; J gene: TRBJ2-3; CDR3 DNA: TGCGCCAGCAGCTTGGGGGGGCCCTATGGCACAGATACGCAGTATTTT; CDR3 protein: CASSLGGPYGTDTQYF
V gene: TRBV5-4; D gene: TRBD2; clone size: NA; J gene: TRBJ2-3; CDR3 DNA: TGTGCCAGCACCTCACGGGGGGGCTTGACAGATACGCAGTATTTT; CDR3 protein: CASTSRGGLTDTQYF